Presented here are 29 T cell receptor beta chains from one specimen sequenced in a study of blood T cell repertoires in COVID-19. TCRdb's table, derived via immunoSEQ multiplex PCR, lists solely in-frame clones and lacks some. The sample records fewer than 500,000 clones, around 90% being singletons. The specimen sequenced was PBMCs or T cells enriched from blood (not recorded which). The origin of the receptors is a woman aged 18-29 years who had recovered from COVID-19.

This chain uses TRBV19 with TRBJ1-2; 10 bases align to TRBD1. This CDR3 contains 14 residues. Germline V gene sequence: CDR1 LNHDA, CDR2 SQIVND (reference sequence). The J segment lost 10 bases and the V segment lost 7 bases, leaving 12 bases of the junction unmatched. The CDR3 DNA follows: TGTGCCAGTACCCTGACAGGGGGCGTGGAAATCTACACCTTC. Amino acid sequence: CASTLTGGVEIYTF.

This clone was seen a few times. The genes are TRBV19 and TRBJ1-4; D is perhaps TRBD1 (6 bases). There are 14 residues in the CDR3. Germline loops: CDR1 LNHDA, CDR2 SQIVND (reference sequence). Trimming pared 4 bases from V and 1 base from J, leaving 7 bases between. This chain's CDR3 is CASSTDRTNEKLFF. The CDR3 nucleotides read TGTGCCAGTAGTACGGACAGAACTAATGAAAAACTGTTTTTT.

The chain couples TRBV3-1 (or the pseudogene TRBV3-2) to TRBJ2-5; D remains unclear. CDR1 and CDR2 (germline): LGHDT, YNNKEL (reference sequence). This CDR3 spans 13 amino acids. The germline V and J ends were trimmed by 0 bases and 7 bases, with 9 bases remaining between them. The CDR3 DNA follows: TGTGCCAGCAGCCAAGAAACTCTCGGGACCCAGTACTTC. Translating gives CASSQETLGTQYF.

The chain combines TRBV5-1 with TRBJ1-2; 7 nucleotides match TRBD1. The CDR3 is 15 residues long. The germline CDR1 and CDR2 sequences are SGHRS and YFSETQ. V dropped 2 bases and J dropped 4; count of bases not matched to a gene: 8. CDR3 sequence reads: CASSFAGTEFYGYTF. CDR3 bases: TGCGCCAGCAGCTTTGCCGGGACAGAGTTCTATGGCTACACCTTC. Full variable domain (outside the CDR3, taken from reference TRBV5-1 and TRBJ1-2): KAGVTQTPRYLIKTRGQQVTLSCSPISGHRSVSWYQQTPGQGLQFLFEYFSETQRNKGNFPGRFSGRQFSNSRSEMNVSTLELGDSALYLCASSFAGTEFYGYTFGSGTRLTVV.

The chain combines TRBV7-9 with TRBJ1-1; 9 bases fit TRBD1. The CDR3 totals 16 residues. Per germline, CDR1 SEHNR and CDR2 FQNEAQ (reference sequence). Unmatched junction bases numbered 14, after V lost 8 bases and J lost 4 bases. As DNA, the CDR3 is TGTGCCAGCCTGACAGTCCCTCGGGACAGGGTCACTGAAGCTTTCTTT. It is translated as CASLTVPRDRVTEAFF.

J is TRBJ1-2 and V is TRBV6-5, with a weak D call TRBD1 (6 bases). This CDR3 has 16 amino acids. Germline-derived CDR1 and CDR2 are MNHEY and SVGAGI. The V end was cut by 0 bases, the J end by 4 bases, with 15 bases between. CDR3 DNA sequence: TGTGCCAGCAGTTACTCCCCGGGGGGGGGCGCCTATGGCTACACCTTC. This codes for CASSYSPGGGAYGYTF.

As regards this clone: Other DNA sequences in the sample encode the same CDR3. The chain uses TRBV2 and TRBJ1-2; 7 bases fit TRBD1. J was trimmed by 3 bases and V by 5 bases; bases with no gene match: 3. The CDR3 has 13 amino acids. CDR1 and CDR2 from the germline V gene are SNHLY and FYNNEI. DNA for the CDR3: TGTGCCAGCAGTCCAGGACAGGACTATGGCTACACCTTC. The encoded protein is CASSPGQDYGYTF.

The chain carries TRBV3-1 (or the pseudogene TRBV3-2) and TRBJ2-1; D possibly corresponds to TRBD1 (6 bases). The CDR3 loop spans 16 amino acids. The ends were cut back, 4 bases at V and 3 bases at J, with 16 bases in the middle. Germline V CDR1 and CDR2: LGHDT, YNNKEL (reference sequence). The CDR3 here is CASSLLAGGGYNEQFF. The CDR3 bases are TGTGCCAGCAGCCTCCTGGCTGGGGGCGGCTACAATGAGCAGTTCTTC.

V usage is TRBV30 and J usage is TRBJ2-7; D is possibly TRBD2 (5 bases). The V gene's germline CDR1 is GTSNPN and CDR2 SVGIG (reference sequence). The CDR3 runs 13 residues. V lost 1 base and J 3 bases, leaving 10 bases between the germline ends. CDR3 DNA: TGTGCCTGGAGTGGTGGACTTAACTACGAGCAGTACTTC. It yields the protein CAWSGGLNYEQYF. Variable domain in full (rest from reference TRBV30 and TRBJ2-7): SQTIHQWPATLVQPVGSPLSLECTVEGTSNPNLYWYRQAAGRGLQLLFYSVGIGQISSEVPQNLSASRPQDRQFILSSKKLLLSDSGFYLCAWSGGLNYEQYFGPGTRLTVT.

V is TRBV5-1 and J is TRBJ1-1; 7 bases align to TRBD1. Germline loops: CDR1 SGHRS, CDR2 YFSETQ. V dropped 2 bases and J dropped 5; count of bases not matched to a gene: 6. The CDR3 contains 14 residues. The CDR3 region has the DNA TGCGCCAGCAGCTTAACCGTACAGGGGACTGAAGCTTTCTTT. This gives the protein CASSLTVQGTEAFF.

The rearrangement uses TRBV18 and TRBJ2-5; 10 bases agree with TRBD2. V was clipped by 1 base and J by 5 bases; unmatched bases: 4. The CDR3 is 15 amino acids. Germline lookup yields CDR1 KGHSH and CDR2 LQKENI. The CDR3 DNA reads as TGTGCCAGCTCACCACAGCGGGGGGGCCTGGAGACCCAGTACTTC. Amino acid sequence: CASSPQRGGLETQYF.

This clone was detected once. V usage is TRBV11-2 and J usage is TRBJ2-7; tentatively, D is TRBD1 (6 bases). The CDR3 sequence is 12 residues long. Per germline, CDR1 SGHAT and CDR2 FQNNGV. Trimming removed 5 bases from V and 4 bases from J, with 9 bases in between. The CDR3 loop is CASSRGQYEQYF. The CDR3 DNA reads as TGTGCCAGCAGCCGAGGACAGTACGAGCAGTACTTC.

In DNA form, the CDR3 reads TGTGCCACCAGCGTGTCGAGGGGGACTGAAGCTTTCTTT. Amino acids: CATSVSRGTEAFF. The chain recombines TRBV15 with TRBJ1-1, with D possibly matching TRBD1 (6 bases). Germline V gives CDR1 LNHNV, CDR2 YYDKDF (reference sequence). The CDR3 totals 13 residues. The V and J ends lost 5 bases and 5 bases respectively, with 12 bases between them.

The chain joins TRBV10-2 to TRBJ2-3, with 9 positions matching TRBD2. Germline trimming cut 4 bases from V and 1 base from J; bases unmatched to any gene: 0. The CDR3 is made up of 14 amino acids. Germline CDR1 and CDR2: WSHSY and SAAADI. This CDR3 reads CASSGTSGTDTQYF. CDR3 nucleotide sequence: TGCGCCAGCAGTGGGACTAGCGGCACAGATACGCAGTATTTT.

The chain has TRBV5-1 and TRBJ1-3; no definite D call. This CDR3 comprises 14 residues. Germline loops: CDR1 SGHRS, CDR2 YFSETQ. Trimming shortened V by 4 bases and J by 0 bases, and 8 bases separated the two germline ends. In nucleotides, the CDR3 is TGCGCCAGCAGCCCTAGTAGCTCTGGAAACACCATATATTTT. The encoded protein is CASSPSSSGNTIYF.

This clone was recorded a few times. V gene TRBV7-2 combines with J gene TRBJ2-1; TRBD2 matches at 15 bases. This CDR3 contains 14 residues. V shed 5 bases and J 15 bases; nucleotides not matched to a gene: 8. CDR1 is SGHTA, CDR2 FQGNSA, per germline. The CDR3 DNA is TGTGCCAGCAGCCCCGGGACTAGCGGGGGGAGGCTGTTCTTC. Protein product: CASSPGTSGGRLFF.

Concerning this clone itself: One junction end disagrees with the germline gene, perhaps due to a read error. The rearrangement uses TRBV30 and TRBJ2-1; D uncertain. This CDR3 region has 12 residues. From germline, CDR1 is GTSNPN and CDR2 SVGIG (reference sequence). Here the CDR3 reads CAWSVRPLGHVF. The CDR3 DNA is TGTGCCTGGAGTGTACGGCCTTTGGGCCACGTCTTC.

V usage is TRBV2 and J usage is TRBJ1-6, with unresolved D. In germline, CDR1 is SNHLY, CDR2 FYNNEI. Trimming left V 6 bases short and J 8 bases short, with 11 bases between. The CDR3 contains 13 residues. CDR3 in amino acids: CASRVTTDSPLHF. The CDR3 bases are TGTGCCAGCAGAGTGACAACAGATTCACCCCTCCACTTT.

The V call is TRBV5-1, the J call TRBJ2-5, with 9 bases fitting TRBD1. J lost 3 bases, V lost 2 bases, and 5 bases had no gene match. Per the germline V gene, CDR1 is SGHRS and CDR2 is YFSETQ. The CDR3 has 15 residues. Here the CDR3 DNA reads TGCGCCAGCAGCTTCACAGGGGGCGTGGAAGAGACCCAGTACTTC. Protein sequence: CASSFTGGVEETQYF.

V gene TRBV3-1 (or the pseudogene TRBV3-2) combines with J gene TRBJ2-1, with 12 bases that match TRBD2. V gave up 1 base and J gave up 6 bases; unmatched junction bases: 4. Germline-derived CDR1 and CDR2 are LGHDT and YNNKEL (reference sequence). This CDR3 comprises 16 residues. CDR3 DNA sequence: TGTGCCAGCAGCCAAGGATCACTAGCGGGGGGCAATGAGCAGTTCTTC. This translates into CASSQGSLAGGNEQFF.

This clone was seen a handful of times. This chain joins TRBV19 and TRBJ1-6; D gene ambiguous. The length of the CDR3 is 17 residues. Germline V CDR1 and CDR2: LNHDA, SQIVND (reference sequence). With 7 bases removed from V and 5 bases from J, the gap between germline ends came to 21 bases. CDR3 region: CASNKPSRPRDNSPLHF. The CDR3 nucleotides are TGTGCCAGTAACAAACCTTCCCGACCGCGGGATAATTCACCCCTCCACTTT.

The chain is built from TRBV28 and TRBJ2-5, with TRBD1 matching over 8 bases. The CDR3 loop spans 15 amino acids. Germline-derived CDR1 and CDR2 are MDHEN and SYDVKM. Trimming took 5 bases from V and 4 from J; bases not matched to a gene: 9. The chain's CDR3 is CASSPAGTGGETQYF. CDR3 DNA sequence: TGTGCCAGCAGTCCCGCCGGGACAGGAGGAGAGACCCAGTACTTC.

This CDR3 is CASWGRATNEKLFF. The CDR3 DNA reads TGTGCCAGTTGGGGGCGTGCAACTAATGAAAAACTGTTTTTT. The chain combines TRBV19 with TRBJ1-4; weak D call: TRBD1 (6 bases). Germline values: CDR1 LNHDA, CDR2 SQIVND (reference sequence). The CDR3 is 14 residues long. Trimming removed 8 bases from V and 0 bases from J, with 10 bases in between.

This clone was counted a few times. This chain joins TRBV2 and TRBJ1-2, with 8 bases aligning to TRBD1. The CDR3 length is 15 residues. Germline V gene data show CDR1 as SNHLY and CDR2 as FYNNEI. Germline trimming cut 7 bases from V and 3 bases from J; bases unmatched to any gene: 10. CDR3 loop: CASTPQGVVYYGYTF. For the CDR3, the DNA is TGTGCCAGCACCCCACAGGGGGTTGTTTACTATGGCTACACCTTC.

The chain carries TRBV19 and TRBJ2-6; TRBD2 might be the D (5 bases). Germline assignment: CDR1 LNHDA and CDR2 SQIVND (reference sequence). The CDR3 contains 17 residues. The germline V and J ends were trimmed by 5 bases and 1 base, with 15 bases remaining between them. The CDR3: CASSERELISGANVLTF. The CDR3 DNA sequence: TGTGCCAGTAGTGAGAGGGAACTAATATCTGGGGCCAACGTCCTGACTTTC.

CDR3 sequence reads: CASSPGDRGLAYEQYF. In DNA form, the CDR3 reads TGTGCCAGTAGCCCCGGGGACAGGGGGCTCGCCTACGAGCAGTACTTC. This rearrangement joins TRBV19 to TRBJ2-7; 12 bases line up with TRBD1. The germline V gene encodes CDR1 LNHDA and CDR2 SQIVND (reference sequence). The length of the CDR3 is 16 residues. J lost 2 bases, V lost 6 bases, and 8 bases had no gene match.

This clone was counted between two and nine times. This CDR3 is CASSLSTRGNQPQHF. The CDR3 DNA sequence: TGTGCCAGCAGTTTATCGACTCGCGGCAATCAGCCCCAGCATTTT. The chain couples TRBV27 to TRBJ1-5; no clear D gene. Trimming took 0 bases from V and 2 from J, leaving 8 bases between them. Germline assignment: CDR1 MNHEY and CDR2 SMNVEV (reference sequence). The CDR3 runs to 15 residues.

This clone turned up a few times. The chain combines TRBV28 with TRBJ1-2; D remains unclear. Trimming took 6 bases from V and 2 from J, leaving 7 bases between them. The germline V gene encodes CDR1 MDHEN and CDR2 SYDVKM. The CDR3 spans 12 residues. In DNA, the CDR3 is TGTGCCAGCAGGCAACAGAACTATGGCTACACCTTC. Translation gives CASRQQNYGYTF.

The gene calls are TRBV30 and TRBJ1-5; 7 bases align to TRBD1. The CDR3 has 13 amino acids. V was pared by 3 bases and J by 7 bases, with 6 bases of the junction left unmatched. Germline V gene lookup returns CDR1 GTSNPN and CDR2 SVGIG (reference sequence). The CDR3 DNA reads TGTGCCTGGAGCGGACAGGTCCAGCAGCCCCAGCATTTT. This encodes CAWSGQVQQPQHF.